The 9 T cell receptor beta chains below were found in one sample sequenced in a study of shared clonotypes between healthy human individuals. The assay was immunoSEQ multiplex PCR, and TCRdb's table has in-frame clones only and misses some. The table includes 2.3 million or so clones, 93% detected once. The specimen was naive CD4+ T cells from PBMCs. The subset denotes: CD45RA+ positively selected. All receptors come from a man aged 18-30 years in good health. Some clones in this sample may be carry-over from other donors' samples.

The rearrangement joins TRBV28 to TRBJ1-2; D is perhaps TRBD1 (5 bases). Trimming stripped 2 bases from V and 6 bases from J, with 19 bases between. Germline V lookup: CDR1 MDHEN, CDR2 SYDVKM. This CDR3 comprises 16 residues. CDR3 nucleotides: TGTGCCAGCAGTTTAACCGGACACCTGAGAGACGATGGCTACACCTTC. It yields the protein CASSLTGHLRDDGYTF.

The rearrangement uses TRBV11-3 and TRBJ2-1; TRBD2 matches at 15 bases. From germline, CDR1 is SGHNT and CDR2 YENEEA. J gave up 7 bases and V 0 bases, and 4 bases lay outside the gene matches. The CDR3 length is 17 residues. CDR3 DNA: TGTGCCAGCAGCTTAGACTTAGGGACTAGCGGGAGGAATGAGCAGTTCTTC. Translation: CASSLDLGTSGRNEQFF.

This sequence joins TRBV30 and TRBJ2-7; TRBD1 matches 8 bases. V lost 5 bases, J lost 3 bases, and 3 bases stayed unmatched. The germline CDR1 and CDR2 sequences are GTSNPN and SVGIG (reference sequence). This CDR3 is 12 amino acids long. CDR3 region: CAWGTGIYEQYF. CDR3 DNA sequence: TGTGCCTGGGGGACAGGAATCTACGAGCAGTACTTC.

The chain combines TRBV19 with TRBJ2-2, with D perhaps TRBD2 (6 bases). There are 17 residues in the CDR3. Germline V gene lookup returns CDR1 LNHDA and CDR2 SQIVND (reference sequence). V was shortened by 5 bases and J by 1 base, with 17 bases between the two germline ends. The CDR3, as DNA: TGTGCCAGTAGTTCTTATGGTCTAGCGTTGAACACCGGGGAGCTGTTTTTT. Protein sequence: CASSSYGLALNTGELFF.

This chain links TRBV5-6 with TRBJ2-1; no clear D. This CDR3 has 16 amino acids. V was pared by 0 bases and J by 5 bases, with 15 bases between. Looked up from germline, CDR1 is SGHDT and CDR2 is YYEEEE. The CDR3 here is CASSLAAGFYHNEQFF. DNA for the CDR3: TGTGCCAGCAGCTTGGCTGCAGGCTTTTACCACAATGAGCAGTTCTTC.

The chain carries TRBV7-8 and TRBJ1-2; D perhaps matches TRBD1 (5 bases). Between the trimmed V and J ends, which lost 1 base and 1 base, there was a span of 22 bases. Germline-derived CDR1 and CDR2 are SGHVS and FQNEAQ. This CDR3 is 19 amino acids long. This chain's CDR3 is CASSLVRPGIGRDNYGYTF. The CDR3 DNA reads TGTGCCAGCAGCTTAGTGCGGCCAGGGATTGGCAGGGATAACTATGGCTACACCTTC.

The chain couples TRBV6-1 to TRBJ2-1; D not resolved. This CDR3 has 15 residues. Germline V gene lookup returns CDR1 MNHNS and CDR2 SASEGT. The germline V and J ends were trimmed by 7 bases and 6 bases, with 19 bases remaining between them. CDR3 nucleotides: TGTGCCAGCATGCCCGTGGGAACGGTTGGCAATGAGCAGTTCTTC. Translated: CASMPVGTVGNEQFF.

The gene calls are TRBV9 and TRBJ2-7; 7 bases fit TRBD2. CDR1 SGDLS and CDR2 YYNGEE come from the germline V gene. V was clipped by 0 bases and J by 0 bases; unmatched bases: 9. The CDR3 loop spans 17 amino acids. The CDR3 reads CASSVGSKGGSSYEQYF. Written as DNA, the CDR3 is TGTGCCAGCAGCGTAGGTTCCAAGGGAGGGAGCTCCTACGAGCAGTACTTC. Drawing the rest from reference TRBV9 and TRBJ2-7, the complete variable domain is DSGVTQTPKHLITATGQRVTLRCSPRSGDLSVYWYQQSLDQGLQFLIQYYNGEERAKGNILERFSAQQFPDLHSELNLSSLELGDSALYFCASSVGSKGGSSYEQYFGPGTRLTVT.

The rearrangement uses TRBV7-2 and TRBJ2-7; possibly TRBD2 for D (5 bases). This CDR3 comprises 11 residues. Germline CDR1 is SGHTA and CDR2 is FQGNSA. The V and J ends lost 6 bases and 7 bases respectively, with 10 bases between them. The CDR3 DNA sequence: TGTGCCAGCAGTGAGTGGGAGGAGCAGTACTTC. Translated: CASSEWEEQYF.